The next 21 T cell receptor beta chains were all read from a single sample in a study of blood T cell repertoires in COVID-19. Produced via immunoSEQ multiplex PCR; TCRdb's table is partial and in-frame only. The profile shows about 72,000 clones, more than 75% of them singletons. Sequencing used peripheral blood. The receptor source for this set is a human donor in a cohort sampled during active COVID-19.

This clone has just a few counts. The genes are TRBV19 and TRBJ1-3; D possibly corresponds to TRBD1 (6 bases). Germline V gives CDR1 LNHDA, CDR2 SQIVND (reference sequence). V gave up 4 bases and J gave up 2 bases, with 9 bases separating them. This CDR3 spans 14 amino acids. DNA for the CDR3: TGTGCCAGTAGTACCACAGGGACTGGAAACACCATATATTTT. Translating it yields CASSTTGTGNTIYF.

J is TRBJ2-5 and V is TRBV7-9; TRBD2 aligns across 11 bases. Germline V lookup: CDR1 SEHNR, CDR2 FQNEAQ (reference sequence). V dropped 6 bases and J dropped 5; count of bases not matched to a gene: 5. The CDR3 runs to 14 residues. The CDR3 DNA reads TGTGCCAGCAGTCGTAGCGGGGGGGCGGAGACCCAGTACTTC. It specifies CASSRSGGAETQYF.

Comment on this clone: In the same sample, other DNA sequences code for this CDR3. The chain joins TRBV30 to TRBJ2-7; a possible D gene is TRBD1 (5 bases). Germline V lookup: CDR1 GTSNPN, CDR2 SVGIG (reference sequence). The CDR3 totals 12 residues. The germline V and J ends were trimmed by 1 base and 4 bases, with 8 bases remaining between them. CDR3 DNA sequence: TGTGCCTGGAGTGCCGACAGTTACGAGCAGTACTTC. It translates to CAWSADSYEQYF. Based on the CDR3 plus reference TRBV30 and TRBJ2-7, the full variable domain is SQTIHQWPATLVQPVGSPLSLECTVEGTSNPNLYWYRQAAGRGLQLLFYSVGIGQISSEVPQNLSASRPQDRQFILSSKKLLLSDSGFYLCAWSADSYEQYFGPGTRLTVT.

J is TRBJ2-1 and V is TRBV19, with 7 bases lining up with TRBD1. From germline, CDR1 is LNHDA and CDR2 SQIVND (reference sequence). With 5 bases clipped from V and 2 bases from J, the junction kept 9 bases outside the gene matches. The CDR3 loop spans 16 amino acids. The CDR3 protein is CASSPTGIRAYNEQFF. Written as DNA, the CDR3 is TGTGCCAGTAGTCCGACAGGGATAAGGGCCTACAATGAGCAGTTCTTC.

The chain combines TRBV7-2 with TRBJ1-3, with 8 nucleotides matching TRBD1. Germline CDR1 SGHTA, CDR2 FQGNSA. With 5 bases clipped from V and 1 base from J, the junction kept 7 bases outside the gene matches. CDR3 length: 16 residues. The DNA of the CDR3 is TGTGCCAGCAGCCCCGGGACAGGCCTTTCTGGAAACACCATATATTTT. It specifies CASSPGTGLSGNTIYF.

The rearrangement joins TRBV7-2 to TRBJ2-7; TRBD2 matches 7 bases. Per the germline V gene, CDR1 is SGHTA and CDR2 is FQGNSA. The length of the CDR3 is 14 residues. V shed 2 bases and J 3 bases; nucleotides not matched to a gene: 4. CDR3 amino acids: CASSLREGIYEQYF. As DNA, the CDR3 is TGTGCCAGCAGCTTAAGGGAGGGGATCTACGAGCAGTACTTC.

The V and J genes are TRBV5-1 and TRBJ2-7, with 11 bases lining up with TRBD1. The trim removed 5 bases at V and 4 bases at J, leaving 14 bases unmatched. The germline V gene has CDR1 SGHRS and CDR2 YFSETQ. The CDR3 is 17 residues long. CDR3 nucleotide sequence: TGCGCCAGCAGAACCGGGACAGGGGGTTACCGGGGGTACGAGCAGTACTTC. Its translation: CASRTGTGGYRGYEQYF.

J is TRBJ2-7 and V is TRBV6-6; TRBD1 agrees at 7 bases. The CDR3 covers 13 residues. From germline, CDR1 is MNHNY and CDR2 SVGAGI (reference sequence). Losses at the gene ends were 5 bases for V and 3 bases for J; bases not matched to a gene: 4. In DNA form, the CDR3 reads TGTGCCAGCAGTCTAGACAGGGTCTACGAGCAGTACTTC. Translated: CASSLDRVYEQYF.

This sequence joins TRBV7-8 and TRBJ2-2; 7 bases are shared with TRBD2. The CDR3 has 18 residues. The germline V gene has CDR1 SGHVS and CDR2 FQNEAQ. The V and J ends lost 0 bases and 8 bases, in that order; junction bases with no gene match: 15. In nucleotides, the CDR3 is TGTGCCAGCAGCTTAGCCGCCCGAAGGCGGGGGTTGTTTGGGGAGCTGTTTTTT. This encodes CASSLAARRRGLFGELFF. Together with reference TRBV7-8 and TRBJ2-2, the CDR3 gives the full variable domain: GAGVSQSPRYKVAKRGQDVALRCDPISGHVSLFWYQQALGQGPEFLTYFQNEAQLDKSGLPSDRFFAERPEGSVSTLKIQRTQQEDSAVYLCASSLAARRRGLFGELFFGEGSRLTVL.

The rearrangement uses TRBV4-1 and TRBJ2-1, with D possibly matching TRBD1 (6 bases). V gave up 2 bases and J gave up 8 bases, with 19 bases separating them. From germline, CDR1 is MGHRA and CDR2 YSYEKL. The CDR3 extends over 16 amino acids. The CDR3 protein is CASSQFGRGSVDEQFF. DNA of the CDR3: TGCGCCAGCAGCCAATTTGGCAGGGGATCGGTCGATGAGCAGTTCTTC.

The genes are TRBV5-1 and TRBJ2-7; a possible D gene is TRBD1 (6 bases). Germline assignment: CDR1 SGHRS and CDR2 YFSETQ. The CDR3 extends over 14 amino acids. With 1 base removed from V and 4 bases from J, the gap between germline ends came to 12 bases. CDR3 amino acids: CASSLIQGGYEQYF. CDR3 DNA sequence: TGCGCCAGCAGCTTGATACAGGGCGGATACGAGCAGTACTTC.

This clone was seen more than once but under ten times. The chain joins TRBV11-2 to TRBJ1-2, with unresolved D. CDR1 SGHAT and CDR2 FQNNGV come from the germline V gene. V dropped 0 bases and J dropped 7 bases, with 12 bases sitting between them. There are 14 residues in the CDR3. DNA for the CDR3: TGTGCCAGCAGCTTAGATATTGCCGAGGGTGGCTACACCTTC. This sequence encodes CASSLDIAEGGYTF.

The chain uses TRBV11-2 and TRBJ1-1, with 8 bases aligning to TRBD1. The CDR3 consists of 14 residues. Losses at the gene ends were 5 bases for V and 1 base for J; bases not matched to a gene: 3. CDR1 and CDR2 (germline): SGHAT, FQNNGV. DNA of the CDR3: TGTGCCAGCAGCCCCGGGACAGGGAACACTGAAGCTTTCTTT. This sequence encodes CASSPGTGNTEAFF.

This rearrangement joins TRBV29-1 to TRBJ1-2; D possibly corresponds to TRBD1 (6 bases). V dropped 6 bases and J dropped 3 bases, with 14 bases sitting between them. The CDR3 has 13 amino acids. Germline CDR1 and CDR2: SQVTM and ANQGSEA. The CDR3 loop is CSVATGFDYGYTF. The CDR3 coding sequence is TGCAGCGTCGCCACAGGGTTTGACTATGGCTACACCTTC.

The rearrangement joins TRBV5-1 to TRBJ2-1; D is possibly TRBD1 (5 bases). There are 15 residues in the CDR3. V was pared by 5 bases and J by 6 bases, with 18 bases between. Per germline, CDR1 SGHRS and CDR2 YFSETQ. The CDR3: CASRDTRTTINEQFF. DNA for the CDR3: TGCGCCAGCAGGGACACTCGGACGACCATCAATGAGCAGTTCTTC.

This chain links TRBV4-1 with TRBJ2-1, with 10 bases matching TRBD2. The CDR3 is made up of 16 amino acids. J lost 4 bases, V lost 1 base, and 4 bases had no gene match. Germline V gene data show CDR1 as MGHRA and CDR2 as YSYEKL. CDR3 sequence reads: CASSQATAGGYNEQFF. CDR3 sequence (DNA): TGCGCCAGCAGCCAAGCGACAGCGGGGGGGTACAATGAGCAGTTCTTC.

The chain uses TRBV30 and TRBJ1-2, with D possibly being TRBD1 (5 bases). Trimming took 3 bases from V and 2 from J, leaving 10 bases between them. In germline, CDR1 is GTSNPN, CDR2 SVGIG (reference sequence). The CDR3 totals 13 residues. This CDR3 is CAWRQDENYGYTF. CDR3 bases: TGTGCCTGGAGACAGGACGAAAACTATGGCTACACCTTC.

In its sample, this clone was seen once. The V call is TRBV9, the J call TRBJ2-1, with 16 bases fitting TRBD2. Germline V lookup: CDR1 SGDLS, CDR2 YYNGEE. Trimming removed 3 bases from V and 2 bases from J; junction bases left unmatched: 5. The CDR3 spans 18 residues. CDR3 sequence: CASSAGTSGGVTYNEQFF. DNA for the CDR3: TGTGCCAGCAGCGCCGGGACTAGCGGGGGGGTGACCTACAATGAGCAGTTCTTC.

The chain couples TRBV5-5 to TRBJ1-2; D perhaps matches TRBD1 (5 bases). This CDR3 region has 14 residues. The germline V gene encodes CDR1 SGHKS and CDR2 YYEKEE (reference sequence). The V gene lost 4 bases and the J gene lost 5 bases, with 15 bases spanning the gap. CDR3 DNA sequence: TGTGCCAGCAGCATAGGGACGGGGGTATATGGCTACACCTTC. Translating it yields CASSIGTGVYGYTF.

This clone was seen a few times. The chain joins TRBV4-2 to TRBJ2-1; 10 bases fit TRBD2. The CDR3 is made up of 17 amino acids. CDR1 and CDR2 (germline): LGHNA, YNFKEQ. The V gene end was trimmed by 3 bases and the J gene end by 7 bases; junction bases not matched to a gene: 12. The CDR3 bases are TGTGCCAGCAGCCAGGCGGGCACTAGCGGGGCTGGAAATGAGCAGTTCTTC. As protein: CASSQAGTSGAGNEQFF.

The chain uses TRBV6-6 and TRBJ2-5; perhaps TRBD2 as D (5 bases). Germline assignment: CDR1 MNHNY and CDR2 SVGAGI (reference sequence). The CDR3 has 15 residues. V was clipped by 2 bases and J by 2 bases, with 12 bases between them. CDR3 nucleotides: TGTGCCAGCAGTTACCGACAAGCGGCACAAGAGACCCAGTACTTC. Protein product: CASSYRQAAQETQYF.